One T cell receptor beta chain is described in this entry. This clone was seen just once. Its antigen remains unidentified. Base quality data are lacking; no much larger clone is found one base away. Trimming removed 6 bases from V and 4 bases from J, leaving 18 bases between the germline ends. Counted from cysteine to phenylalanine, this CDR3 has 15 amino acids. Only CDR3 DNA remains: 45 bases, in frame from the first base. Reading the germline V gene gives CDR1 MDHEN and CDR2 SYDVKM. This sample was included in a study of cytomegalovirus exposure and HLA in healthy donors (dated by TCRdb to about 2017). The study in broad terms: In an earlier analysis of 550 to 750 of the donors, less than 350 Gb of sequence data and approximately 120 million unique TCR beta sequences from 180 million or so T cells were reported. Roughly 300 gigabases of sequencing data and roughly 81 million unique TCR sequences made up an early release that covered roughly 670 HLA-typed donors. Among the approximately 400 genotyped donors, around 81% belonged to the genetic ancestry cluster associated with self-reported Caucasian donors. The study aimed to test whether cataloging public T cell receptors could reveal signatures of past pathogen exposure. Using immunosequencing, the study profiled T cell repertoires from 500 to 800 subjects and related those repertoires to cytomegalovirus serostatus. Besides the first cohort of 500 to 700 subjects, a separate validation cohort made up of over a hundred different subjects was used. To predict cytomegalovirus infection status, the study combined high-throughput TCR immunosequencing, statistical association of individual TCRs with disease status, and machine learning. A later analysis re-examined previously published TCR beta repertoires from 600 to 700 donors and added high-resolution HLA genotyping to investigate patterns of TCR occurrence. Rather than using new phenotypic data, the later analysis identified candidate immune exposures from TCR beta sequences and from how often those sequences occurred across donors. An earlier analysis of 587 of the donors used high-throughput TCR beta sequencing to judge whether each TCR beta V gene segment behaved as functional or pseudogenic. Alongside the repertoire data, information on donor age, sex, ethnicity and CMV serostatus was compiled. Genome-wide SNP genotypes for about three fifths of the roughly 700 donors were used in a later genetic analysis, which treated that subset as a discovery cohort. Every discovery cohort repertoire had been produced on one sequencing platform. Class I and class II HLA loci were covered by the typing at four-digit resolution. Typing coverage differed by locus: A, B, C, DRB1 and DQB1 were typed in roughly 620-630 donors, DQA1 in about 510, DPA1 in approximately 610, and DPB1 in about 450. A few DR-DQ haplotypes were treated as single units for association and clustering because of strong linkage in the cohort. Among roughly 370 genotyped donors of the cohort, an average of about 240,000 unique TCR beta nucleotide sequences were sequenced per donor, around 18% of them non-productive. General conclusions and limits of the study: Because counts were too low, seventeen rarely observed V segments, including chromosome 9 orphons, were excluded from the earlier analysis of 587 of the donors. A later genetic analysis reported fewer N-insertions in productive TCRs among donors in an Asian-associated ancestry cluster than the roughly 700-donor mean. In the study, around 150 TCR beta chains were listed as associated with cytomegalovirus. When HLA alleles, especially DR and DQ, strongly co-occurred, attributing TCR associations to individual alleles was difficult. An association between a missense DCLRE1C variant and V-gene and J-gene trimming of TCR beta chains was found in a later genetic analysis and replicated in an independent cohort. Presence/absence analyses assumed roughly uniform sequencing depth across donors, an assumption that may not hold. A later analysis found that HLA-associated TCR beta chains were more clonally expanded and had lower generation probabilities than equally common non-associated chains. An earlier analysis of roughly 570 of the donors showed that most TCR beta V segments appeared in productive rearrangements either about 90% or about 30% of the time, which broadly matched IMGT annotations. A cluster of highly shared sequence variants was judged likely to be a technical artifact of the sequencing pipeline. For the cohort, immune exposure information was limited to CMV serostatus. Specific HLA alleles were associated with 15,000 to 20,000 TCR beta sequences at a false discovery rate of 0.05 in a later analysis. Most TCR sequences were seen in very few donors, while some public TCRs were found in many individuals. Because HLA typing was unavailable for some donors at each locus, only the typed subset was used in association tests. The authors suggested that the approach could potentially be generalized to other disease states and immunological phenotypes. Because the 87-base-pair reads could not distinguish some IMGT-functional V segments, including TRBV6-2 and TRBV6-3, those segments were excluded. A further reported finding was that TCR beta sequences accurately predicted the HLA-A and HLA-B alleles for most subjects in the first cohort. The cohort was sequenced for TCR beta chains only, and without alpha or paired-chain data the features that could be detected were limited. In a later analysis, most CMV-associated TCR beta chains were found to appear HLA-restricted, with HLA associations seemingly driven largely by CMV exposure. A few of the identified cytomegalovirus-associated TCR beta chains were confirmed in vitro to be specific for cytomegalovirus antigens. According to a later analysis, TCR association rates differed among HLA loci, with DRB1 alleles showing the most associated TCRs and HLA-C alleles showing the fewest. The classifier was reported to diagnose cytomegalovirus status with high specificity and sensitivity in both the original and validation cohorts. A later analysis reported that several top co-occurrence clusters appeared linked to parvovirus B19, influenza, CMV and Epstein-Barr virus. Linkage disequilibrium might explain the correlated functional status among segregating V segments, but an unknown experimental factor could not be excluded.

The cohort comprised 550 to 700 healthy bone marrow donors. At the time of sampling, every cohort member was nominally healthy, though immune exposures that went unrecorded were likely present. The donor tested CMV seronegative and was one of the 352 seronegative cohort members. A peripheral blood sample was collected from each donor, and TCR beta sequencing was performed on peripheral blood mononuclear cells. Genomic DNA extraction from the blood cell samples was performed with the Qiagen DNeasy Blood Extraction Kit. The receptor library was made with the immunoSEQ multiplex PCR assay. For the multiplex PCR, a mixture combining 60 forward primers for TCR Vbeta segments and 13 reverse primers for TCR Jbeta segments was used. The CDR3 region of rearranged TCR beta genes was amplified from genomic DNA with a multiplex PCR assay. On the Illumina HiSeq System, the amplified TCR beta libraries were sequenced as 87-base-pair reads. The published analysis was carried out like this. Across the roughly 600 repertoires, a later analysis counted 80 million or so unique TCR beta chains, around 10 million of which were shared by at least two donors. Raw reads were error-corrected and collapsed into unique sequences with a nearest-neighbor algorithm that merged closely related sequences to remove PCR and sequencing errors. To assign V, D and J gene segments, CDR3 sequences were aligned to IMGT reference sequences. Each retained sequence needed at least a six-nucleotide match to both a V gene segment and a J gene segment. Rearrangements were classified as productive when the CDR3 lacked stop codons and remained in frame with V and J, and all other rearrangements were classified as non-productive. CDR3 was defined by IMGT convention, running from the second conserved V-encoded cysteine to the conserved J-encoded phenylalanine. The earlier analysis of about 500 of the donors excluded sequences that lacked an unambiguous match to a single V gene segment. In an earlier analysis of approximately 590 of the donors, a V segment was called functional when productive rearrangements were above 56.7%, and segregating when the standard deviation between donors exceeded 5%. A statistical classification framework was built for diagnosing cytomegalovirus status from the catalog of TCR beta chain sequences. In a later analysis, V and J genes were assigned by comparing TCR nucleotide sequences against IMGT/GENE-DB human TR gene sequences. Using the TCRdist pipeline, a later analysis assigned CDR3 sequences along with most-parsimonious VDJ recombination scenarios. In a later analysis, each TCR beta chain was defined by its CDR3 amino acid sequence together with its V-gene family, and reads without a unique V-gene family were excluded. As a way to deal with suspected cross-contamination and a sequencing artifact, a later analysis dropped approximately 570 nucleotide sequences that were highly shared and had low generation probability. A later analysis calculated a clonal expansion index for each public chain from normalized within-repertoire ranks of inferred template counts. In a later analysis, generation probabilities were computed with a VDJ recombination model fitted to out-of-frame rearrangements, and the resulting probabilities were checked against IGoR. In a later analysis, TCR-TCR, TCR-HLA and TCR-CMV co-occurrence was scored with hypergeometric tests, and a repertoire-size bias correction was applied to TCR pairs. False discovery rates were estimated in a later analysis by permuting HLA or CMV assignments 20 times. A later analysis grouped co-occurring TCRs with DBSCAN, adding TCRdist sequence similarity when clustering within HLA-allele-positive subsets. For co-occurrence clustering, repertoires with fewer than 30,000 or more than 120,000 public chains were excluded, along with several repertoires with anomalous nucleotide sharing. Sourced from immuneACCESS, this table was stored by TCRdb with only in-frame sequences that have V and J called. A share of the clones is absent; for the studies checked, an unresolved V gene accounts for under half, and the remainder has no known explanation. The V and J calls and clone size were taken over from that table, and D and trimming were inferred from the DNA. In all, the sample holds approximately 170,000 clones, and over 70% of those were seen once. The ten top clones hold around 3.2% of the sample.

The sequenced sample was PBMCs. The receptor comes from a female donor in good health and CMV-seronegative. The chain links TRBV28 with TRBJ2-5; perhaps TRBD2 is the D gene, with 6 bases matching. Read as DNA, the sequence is TGTGCCAGCAGCGCCGGGACTGCCCTCGGAGAGACCCAGTACTTC. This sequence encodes CASSAGTALGETQYF. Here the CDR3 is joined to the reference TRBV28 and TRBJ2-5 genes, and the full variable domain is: DVKVTQSSRYLVKRTGEKVFLECVQDMDHENMFWYRQDPGLGLRLIYFSYDVKMKEKGDIPEGYSVSREKKERFSLILESASTNQTSMYLCASSAGTALGETQYFGPGTRLLVL.